The 27 T cell receptor beta chains below were found in one sample sequenced in a study of T cells in Graves' hyperthyroidism and ophthalmopathy. RNA transcripts provided the source from which TCR beta CDR3 regions were amplified. When the TCR CDR3 underwent first-round RT-PCR, the HTBI primer set was used. TCRdb itself ran the multiplex PCR reads through MiXCR, one entry per CDR3 protein. The profile shows 690,000 or so distinct CDR3 sequences, over 15% of them singletons. Sequenced: blood. The receptors derive from a woman between 50 and 59 years old with Graves' hyperthyroidism that later progressed to Graves' ophthalmopathy.

This clonotype was detected a few times. The chain has TRBV18 and TRBJ2-1; the D gene is possibly TRBD1 (5 bases). Germline V lookup: CDR1 KGHSH, CDR2 LQKENI. This CDR3 comprises 14 residues. V gave up 4 bases and J gave up 4 bases, with 11 bases separating them. CDR3 sequence reads: CASSLIDRYNEQFF. The DNA for the CDR3 is TGTGCCAGCTCACTGATCGACAGATACAATGAGCAGTTCTTC.

The count of this clonotype is one. The rearrangement uses TRBV12-3 or TRBV12-4 and TRBJ1-4; a possible D gene is TRBD1 (5 bases). This CDR3 contains 11 residues. Trimming took off 5 bases at V and 11 bases at J, with 9 bases between the two ends. In nucleotides, the CDR3 is TGTGCCAGCAGTGAGGGACGGAAACTGTTTTTT. This gives the protein CASSEGRKLFF.

CDR3 sequence (DNA): TGTGCCAGCATCTATACTGGGGGGCCTTCCTACGAGCAGTACTTC. It codes for CASIYTGGPSYEQYF. The rearrangement joins TRBV11-2 to TRBJ2-7, with D perhaps being TRBD1 or TRBD2 (6 bases each). CDR1 is SGHAT, CDR2 FQNNGV, per germline. V was shortened by 7 bases and J by 1 base, with 17 bases between the two germline ends. The CDR3 contains 15 residues.

V and J are TRBV19 and TRBJ2-3; TRBD1 matches at 8 bases. Germline CDR1 reads LNHDA; CDR2 reads SQIVND (reference sequence). V lost 4 bases and J lost 4; bases outside the gene matches: 10. The CDR3 is 16 residues long. The CDR3 loop is CASSKLGQGAPDTQYF. The CDR3 region has the DNA TGTGCCAGTAGTAAATTGGGCCAGGGGGCCCCAGATACGCAGTATTTT. The variable domain in full, completed from reference TRBV19 and TRBJ2-3, reads DGGITQSPKYLFRKEGQNVTLSCEQNLNHDAMYWYRQDPGQGLRLIYYSQIVNDFQKGDIAEGYSVSREKKESFPLTVTSAQKNPTAFYLCASSKLGQGAPDTQYFGPGTRLTVL.

This clonotype showed up just a few times. A read error may produce the germline difference seen at one junction end. The rearrangement links TRBV6-1 to TRBJ1-5; D is unclear. CDR1 and CDR2 from the germline V gene are MNHNS and SASEGT. CDR3 length equals 16 residues. CDR3 sequence (DNA): TGTGCCATCAGTGAGGACGATGAGGTTGGGGTAAGGCCCCAGCATTTT. Its protein is CAISEDDEVGVRPQHF.

The chain links TRBV5-1 to TRBJ1-6; unclear D gene. The germline V and J ends were trimmed by 9 bases and 5 bases, with 12 bases remaining between them. The germline V gene encodes CDR1 SGHRS and CDR2 YFSETQ. This CDR3 has 13 amino acids. The CDR3 region is CATKDGDNSPLHF. In nucleotides, the CDR3 is TGCGCCACCAAGGACGGGGATAATTCACCCCTCCACTTT.

The chain employs TRBV10-3 and TRBJ2-1; D is ambiguous. Germline V CDR1 and CDR2: ENHRY, SYGVKD. The ends were cut back, 3 bases at V and 4 bases at J, with 7 bases in the middle. The CDR3 has 13 residues. CDR3 in DNA: TGTGCCATCAGTGAAGGCAGGTACAATGAGCAGTTCTTC. It codes for CAISEGRYNEQFF.

This clonotype has at least ten counts. The CDR3 region is CASSPDSPRRGYTF. The CDR3 DNA follows: TGCGCCAGCAGTCCTGACAGTCCAAGGAGAGGCTACACCTTC. The rearrangement joins TRBV5-1 to TRBJ1-2; weak D call: TRBD1 (5 bases). The germline V gene encodes CDR1 SGHRS and CDR2 YFSETQ. This CDR3 has 14 residues. Trimming stripped 5 bases from V and 8 bases from J, with 19 bases between.

There are many counts of this clonotype. The rearrangement uses TRBV7-3 and TRBJ1-2; D ambiguous. Between the trimmed V and J ends, which lost 0 bases and 2 bases, there was a span of 4 bases. This CDR3 has 13 residues. CDR1 SGHTA and CDR2 FQGTGA come from the germline V gene. The CDR3 DNA is TGTGCCAGCAGCTTAACGTCCAACTATGGCTACACCTTC. It yields the protein CASSLTSNYGYTF. Combining the CDR3 with reference TRBV7-3 and TRBJ1-2 gives the whole variable domain GAGVSQTPSNKVTEKGKYVELRCDPISGHTALYWYRQSLGQGPEFLIYFQGTGAADDSGLPNDRFFAVRPEGSVSTLKIQRTERGDSAVYLCASSLTSNYGYTFGSGTRLTVV.

This clonotype showed up many times. The J gene is TRBJ1-1, the V gene TRBV6-2 or TRBV6-3, with no clear D. CDR3 length: 14 amino acids. V lost 0 bases to trimming and J lost 9 bases, with 14 bases between them. Germline V gene lookup returns CDR1 MNHEY and CDR2 SVGEGT. The chain's CDR3 is CASSYSRPKVKAFF. CDR3 DNA sequence: TGTGCCAGCAGTTACTCAAGGCCCAAGGTGAAAGCTTTCTTT.

In the case of this clonotype: A read error may produce the germline difference seen at one junction end. The chain couples TRBV12-3 or TRBV12-4 to TRBJ2-2, with D perhaps matching TRBD1 or TRBD2 (5 bases each). The length of the CDR3 is 11 residues. Here the CDR3 DNA reads TGTGCCAGCAGTTTCAATGGGGGGCTGTTTTTT. This sequence encodes CASSFNGGLFF.

This clonotype was counted a few times. The rearrangement uses TRBV11-2 and TRBJ1-1; D gene unclear. Per the germline V gene, CDR1 is SGHAT and CDR2 is FQNNGV. This CDR3 spans 12 amino acids. Deletions cut 8 bases from V and 10 bases from J, with 17 bases between. The CDR3 DNA reads as TGTGCCAGCTCTCGTGAGGGAGTCCGAGCTTTCTTT. Translated, it gives CASSREGVRAFF.

The rearrangement uses TRBV5-1 and TRBJ2-2; D not certain. The germline V and J ends were trimmed by 2 bases and 2 bases, with 10 bases remaining between them. The CDR3 is 15 amino acids. The germline CDR1 and CDR2 sequences are SGHRS and YFSETQ. DNA of the CDR3: TGCGCCAGCAGCTTAGAGGCGGTCAACACCGGGGAGCTGTTTTTT. It codes for CASSLEAVNTGELFF.

This clonotype was counted only a few times. The V and J genes are TRBV28 and TRBJ2-1; a weak D match, TRBD1 (5 bases). The ends were cut back, 1 base at V and 9 bases at J, with 13 bases in the middle. The CDR3 sequence is 14 residues long. CDR1 is MDHEN and CDR2 is SYDVKM in the germline V gene. The CDR3 spells CASSLLGPESEQFF. As DNA, the CDR3 is TGTGCCAGCAGTTTATTGGGGCCGGAGAGTGAGCAGTTCTTC.

This clonotype came up many times. The chain has TRBV12-3 or TRBV12-4 and TRBJ2-7; 12 bases line up with TRBD2. Trimming removed 6 bases from V and 7 bases from J; junction bases left unmatched: 10. This CDR3 has 15 residues. Here the CDR3 DNA reads TGTGCCAGCAGATCCGGGACTAGCGGGTTTGGGGAGCAGTACTTC. It codes for CASRSGTSGFGEQYF.

This clonotype turned up a few times. V gene TRBV9 combines with J gene TRBJ1-6, with 8 bases lining up with TRBD1. The CDR3 runs to 15 residues. V trimming: 5 bases; J trimming: 0 bases; junction bases outside the gene matches: 1. CDR1 is SGDLS, CDR2 YYNGEE, per germline. CDR3 residues: CASRTGDSYNSPLHF. The CDR3 DNA follows: TGTGCCAGCAGGACAGGGGACTCCTATAATTCACCCCTCCACTTT.

This clonotype has ten or more counts. CDR3 DNA sequence: TGTGCCAGCAGCTTATATCCCAGGGGGTTGAACACCGGGGAGCTGTTTTTT. Translating it yields CASSLYPRGLNTGELFF. The chain is built from TRBV7-2 and TRBJ2-2; 7 bases are a match to TRBD1. CDR1 is SGHTA and CDR2 is FQGNSA in the germline V gene. Unmatched junction bases numbered 7, after V lost 2 bases and J lost 1 base. The CDR3 sequence is 17 residues long.

The rearrangement uses TRBV5-1 and TRBJ2-3, with 8 positions matching TRBD1. This CDR3 is 15 amino acids long. Germline V lookup: CDR1 SGHRS, CDR2 YFSETQ. With 4 bases clipped from V and 1 base from J, the junction kept 5 bases outside the gene matches. CDR3 nucleotide sequence: TGCGCCAGCAGCAAAGGACAGGGTGGCACAGATACGCAGTATTTT. Translation gives CASSKGQGGTDTQYF.

The rearrangement uses TRBV7-2 and TRBJ2-5; D may be TRBD2 (6 bases). Germline-derived CDR1 and CDR2 are SGHTA and FQGNSA. The V end lost 1 base, the J end lost 5 bases, and 11 bases lay between the germline ends. CDR3 length: 14 amino acids. CDR3 coding DNA: TGTGCCAGCAGCTTAGGTACTAGCTGGGAGACCCAGTACTTC. Its translation: CASSLGTSWETQYF.

This clonotype has a handful of counts. The chain couples TRBV19 to TRBJ1-1; D possibly corresponds to TRBD1 (5 bases). Germline CDR1 reads LNHDA; CDR2 reads SQIVND (reference sequence). This CDR3 comprises 14 residues. V shed 3 bases and J shed 6 bases, with 14 bases lying between them. The DNA for the CDR3 is TGTGCCAGTAGTATGTGGCGGGGGACTCCTGAAGCTTTCTTT. The encoded protein is CASSMWRGTPEAFF.

This clonotype was counted at least ten times. V and J are TRBV20-1 and TRBJ1-1; 7 bases align to TRBD1. The CDR3 spans 13 residues. Looked up from germline, CDR1 is DFQATT and CDR2 is SNEGSKA (reference sequence). The trim removed 0 bases at V and 3 bases at J, leaving 1 base unmatched. CDR3 sequence: CSARDTGDTEAFF. The CDR3 DNA reads as TGCAGTGCTAGAGACACAGGGGACACTGAAGCTTTCTTT.

This clonotype was counted only a few times. J is TRBJ1-2 and V is TRBV15; possibly TRBD1 for D (5 bases). CDR1 and CDR2 (germline): LNHNV, YYDKDF (reference sequence). V was clipped by 1 base and J by 4 bases, with 10 bases between them. CDR3 length: 14 amino acids. For the CDR3, the DNA is TGTGCCACCAGCAGAGGGCTGACAGTCTATGGCTACACCTTC. It codes for CATSRGLTVYGYTF.

This clonotype was seen at least ten times. The chain combines TRBV11-3 with TRBJ2-5; 9 bases align to TRBD2. CDR3 length: 16 amino acids. Germline loops: CDR1 SGHNT, CDR2 YENEEA. The V gene end was trimmed by 5 bases and the J gene end by 2 bases; junction bases not matched to a gene: 9. In nucleotides, the CDR3 is TGTGCCAGCAGCCTGAGACTAGCGGAGGGGCAAGAGACCCAGTACTTC. Amino acids: CASSLRLAEGQETQYF.

The table lists this clonotype with many counts. The rearrangement joins TRBV11-1 to TRBJ2-7, with D tentatively TRBD1 (5 bases). Germline assignment: CDR1 SGHAT and CDR2 FQDESV (reference sequence). With 4 bases removed from V and 6 bases from J, the gap between germline ends came to 10 bases. The CDR3 has 12 amino acids. In nucleotides, the CDR3 is TGTGCCAGCAGCTGGCAGGGTGGCGAGCAGTACTTC. This encodes CASSWQGGEQYF.

As for this clonotype: One end of the junction does not line up with germline, which may come from a read error. The chain combines TRBV7-9 with TRBJ1-1, with 7 bases matching TRBD1. CDR1 and CDR2 from the germline V gene are SEHNR and FQNEAQ (reference sequence). The CDR3 runs to 14 residues. The CDR3 DNA follows: TGTGCCGGCAGCACGGGACAGCCCAACACTGAAGCTTTCTTT. Translated: CAGSTGQPNTEAFF.

This sequence joins TRBV28 and TRBJ1-2, with D perhaps matching TRBD1 (6 bases). This CDR3 contains 13 residues. Germline CDR1 reads MDHEN; CDR2 reads SYDVKM. The germline V and J ends were trimmed by 5 bases and 6 bases, with 13 bases remaining between them. The chain's CDR3 is CASSPETGDGYTF. As DNA, the CDR3 is TGTGCCAGCAGTCCCGAGACAGGAGATGGCTACACCTTC.

This clonotype has ten or more counts. This sequence joins TRBV11-2 and TRBJ1-1; D is unresolved. Germline lookup yields CDR1 SGHAT and CDR2 FQNNGV. The CDR3 length is 17 residues. V was clipped by 5 bases and J by 4 bases, with 23 bases between them. The CDR3 DNA sequence: TGTGCCAGCAGCCGTTTTCTGGGTCACCTTACCCCCACTGAAGCTTTCTTT. This codes for CASSRFLGHLTPTEAFF.